Listed below are T cell receptor beta chains from one sample, sequenced in a study of blood T cell repertoires in COVID-19. Sequencing used immunoSEQ multiplex PCR; TCRdb keeps in-frame clones, though not all of them. The table has more than 300,000 clones, around 86% seen once. Sequencing was done on a sample of peripheral blood. Receptors originate from a woman between 45 and 60 years old with COVID-19, enrolled during active disease. The CDR3 runs from the conserved cysteine through the conserved F or W. Each record gives: CDR3 length, D gene, V gene, J gene, clone size, CDR3 DNA, CDR3 protein. A D gene is named only where the DNA matches it firmly. Clone size appears in some rows only: once, few, many, or a class for an expanded clone.

length: 15; D: TRBD1; V: TRBV11-2; J: TRBJ1-2; size: once; DNA: TGTGCCAGCAGCGTGGACAGGCCTCCTAACTATGGCTACACCTTC; CDR3: CASSVDRPPNYGYTF
length: 14; D: -; V: TRBV6-2/TRBV6-3; J: TRBJ1-2; size: few; DNA: TGTGCCAGCAGTTACAGTGGCAGTAACTATGGCTACACCTTC; CDR3: CASSYSGSNYGYTF
length: 17; D: -; V: TRBV19; J: TRBJ2-1; size: -; DNA: TGTGCCAGTAGTAGCTCTACAGGGTGGGAGTCCTACAATGAGCAGTTCTTC; CDR3: CASSSSTGWESYNEQFF
length: 16; D: TRBD1; V: TRBV27; J: TRBJ2-6; size: -; DNA: TGTGCCAGCAGTTTAAGACAGGGTGCTGGGGCCAACGTCCTGACTTTC; CDR3: CASSLRQGAGANVLTF
length: 14; D: -; V: TRBV7-2; J: TRBJ2-7; size: -; DNA: TGTGCCAGCAGCTTAATACGCAAGCAAGCCGAGCAGTACTTC; CDR3: CASSLIRKQAEQYF
length: 12; D: -; V: TRBV30; J: TRBJ2-3; size: -; DNA: TGTGCCTGGAAGCAAATCACAGATACGCAGTATTTT; CDR3: CAWKQITDTQYF
length: 12; D: -; V: TRBV19; J: TRBJ2-7; size: once; DNA: TGTGCCAGTAGTCCTACAGGGAACGAGCAGTACTTC; CDR3: CASSPTGNEQYF
length: 15; D: TRBD2; V: TRBV5-1; J: TRBJ2-1; size: -; DNA: TGCGCCAGCAGCTTGGGTGCGGGAGCTAAAGATGAGCAGTTCTTC; CDR3: CASSLGAGAKDEQFF
length: 13; D: -; V: TRBV9; J: TRBJ1-2; size: -; DNA: TGTGCCAGCAGCGTAGCTCCCAGCTATGGCTACACCTTC; CDR3: CASSVAPSYGYTF
length: 15; D: TRBD1; V: TRBV5-1; J: TRBJ1-5; size: -; DNA: TGCGCCAGCAAAAGGGGACAGGGGGAGTTTCAGCCCCAGCATTTT; CDR3: CASKRGQGEFQPQHF
length: 14; D: TRBD1; V: TRBV25-1; J: TRBJ1-2; size: once; DNA: TGTGCCAGCAGCTTTGGGACAGGGAATGGAGGCTACACCTTC; CDR3: CASSFGTGNGGYTF
length: 15; D: TRBD1; V: TRBV19; J: TRBJ1-1; size: -; DNA: TGTGCCACCACTACCCGAACAGGGGGGAGCACTGAAGCTTTCTTT; CDR3: CATTTRTGGSTEAFF
length: 18; D: -; V: TRBV4-1; J: TRBJ2-2; size: -; DNA: TGCGCCAGCAGCCAAAGGGTCCTGTCGGGAGTTTCCGCCGGGGAGCTGTTTTTT; CDR3: CASSQRVLSGVSAGELFF
length: 16; D: TRBD1; V: TRBV30; J: TRBJ2-5; size: -; DNA: TGTGCCTGGAGTAAAACCGGGACAGGGGCCCAAGAGACCCAGTACTTC; CDR3: CAWSKTGTGAQETQYF
length: 14; D: -; V: TRBV11-2; J: TRBJ1-2; size: -; DNA: TGTGCCAGCAGCCCAAGCCGGGTTTGGGATGGCTACACCTTC; CDR3: CASSPSRVWDGYTF
length: 15; D: TRBD1; V: TRBV7-3; J: TRBJ2-7; size: -; DNA: TGTGCCAGCAGCTTACGGGGACAGGGCAGGGGCGAGCAGTACTTC; CDR3: CASSLRGQGRGEQYF
length: 16; D: -; V: TRBV25-1; J: TRBJ1-1; size: -; DNA: TGTGCCAGCAGTGAATTGGGTGGTGGGGCGCCCGGTCGAGCTTTCTTT; CDR3: CASSELGGGAPGRAFF
length: 17; D: TRBD1; V: TRBV18; J: TRBJ2-6; size: -; DNA: TGTGCCAGCTCACCACGGGGACAGGGGACCGGGGCCAACGTCCTGACTTTC; CDR3: CASSPRGQGTGANVLTF
length: 13; D: TRBD1; V: TRBV18; J: TRBJ2-7; size: -; DNA: TGTGCCAGCTCACGGACAGGGGGGGACGAGCAGTACTTC; CDR3: CASSRTGGDEQYF
length: 17; D: -; V: TRBV21-1; J: TRBJ2-1; size: -; DNA: -; CDR3: CASSKVVGTGSYNEQFF
length: 15; D: TRBD2; V: TRBV7-9; J: TRBJ2-1; size: -; DNA: TGTGCCAGCAGCGAGCTCGGGACTAGCGGGATAGAGCAGTTCTTC; CDR3: CASSELGTSGIEQFF
length: 15; D: -; V: TRBV12-2; J: TRBJ2-5; size: -; DNA: TGTGCAAGTCGCTTTGGACAGGGAGGAGGAGAGACCCAGTACTTC; CDR3: CASRFGQGGGETQYF
length: 18; D: -; V: TRBV6-2/TRBV6-3; J: TRBJ1-2; size: -; DNA: TGTGCCAGCAGTTATTCTGGAAACTCACAGGGTTCTAACTATGGCTACACCTTC; CDR3: CASSYSGNSQGSNYGYTF
length: 12; D: -; V: TRBV30; J: TRBJ1-2; size: -; DNA: TGTGCCTGGAGTCCCTCTAACTATGGCTACACCTTC; CDR3: CAWSPSNYGYTF
length: 16; D: -; V: TRBV1; J: TRBJ2-1; size: -; DNA: TGCACCAGCAGCCAAGATTCCCCCGGGGGTGTAAATGAGCAGTTCTTC; CDR3: CTSSQDSPGGVNEQFF
length: 14; D: TRBD1; V: TRBV5-5; J: TRBJ1-1; size: -; DNA: TGTGCCAGCAGCTTGACAGGGGTGAACACTGAAGCTTTCTTT; CDR3: CASSLTGVNTEAFF
length: 15; D: -; V: TRBV5-1; J: TRBJ1-2; size: -; DNA: TGCGCCAGCAGCTTGGGGGACAAGACTTTCTATGGCTACACCTTC; CDR3: CASSLGDKTFYGYTF
length: 18; D: TRBD1; V: TRBV11-2; J: TRBJ2-1; size: -; DNA: TGTGCCAGCAGCTCAATAGGGCCCGGACAGGGAACCTACAATGAGCAGTTCTTC; CDR3: CASSSIGPGQGTYNEQFF